What follows describes a single T cell receptor (beta chain). The antigen is not known. Deep was the level used in running the assay. Measured with immunoSEQ multiplex PCR; TCRdb has only the in-frame clones, and not every one. The sample lists approximately 840,000 clones, roughly 96% occurring once. Naive CD8 cells lacked CD45RO, underwent positive selection for CCR7 and left out terminally differentiated effector memory CD45RA+ cells. This specimen comes from a study of shared clonotypes between healthy human individuals. Whole-study context: The cohort had two women and a few men, ages 18 to 49. Study-level points and caveats: Shared clonotypes across all four donors exceeded non-shared ones in generation probability. Roughly 5.3% of naive CD4 clonotypes were common to a few donors.

V gave up 6 bases and J gave up 1 base, with 9 bases separating them. This CDR3 contains 12 residues. The germline V gene encodes CDR1 SQVTM and CDR2 ANQGSEA. The clonotype comes from a man aged 25-45 years in good health. Specimen: naive CD8+ T cells sorted from blood. This sequence joins TRBV29-1 and TRBJ1-1; weak D call: TRBD1 (5 bases). The CDR3 spells CSVLGGNTEAFF. The CDR3 DNA follows: TGCAGCGTCCTGGGGGGGAACACTGAAGCTTTCTTT.